The 12 T cell receptor beta chains below come from one sample, sequenced in a study of monozygotic twins with inflammatory bowel disease. TCRdb reprocessed the 5' RACE reads, with one entry per CDR3 protein and no DNA. The sample shows over 350,000 distinct CDR3 sequences, and 2.5% to 3% sits with its ten largest clones. The sample comprised blood. These receptor sequences come from a human donor with ulcerative colitis or Crohn's disease, or a healthy co-twin of an affected twin (not recorded which).

V and J are TRBV5-1 and TRBJ2-7; TCRdb returns TRBD2, unconfirmable since there is no DNA. Germline CDR1 SGHRS, CDR2 YFSETQ. This CDR3 region has 13 residues. The CDR3 loop reads CASSLVTRGEQYF.

CDR3 loop: CSAKDPNSNQPQHF. The chain employs TRBV20-1 and TRBJ1-5. This CDR3 spans 14 amino acids. The germline gives CDR1 DFQATT, CDR2 SNEGSKA (reference sequence).

The chain couples TRBV4-3 to TRBJ2-1; with no DNA, the TCRdb D assignment of TRBD2 cannot be verified. The CDR3 is made up of 17 amino acids. Germline V gene lookup returns CDR1 LGHNA and CDR2 YSLEER. The CDR3 sequence is CASSHLAGGVLYNEQFF.

The rearrangement uses TRBV2 and TRBJ1-4; lacking DNA, the TRBD1 call made by TCRdb goes unchecked. CDR3 size: 16 residues. The V gene's germline CDR1 is SNHLY and CDR2 FYNNEI. The CDR3: CASSMQGAATNEKLFF.

The V and J genes are TRBV5-1 and TRBJ2-2; TCRdb calls TRBD2, which cannot be checked without DNA. This CDR3 spans 19 amino acids. Per the germline V gene, CDR1 is SGHRS and CDR2 is YFSETQ. The CDR3 sequence is CASSLAGTGWFTNTGELFF.

The gene calls are TRBV24-1 and TRBJ2-5; TCRdb proposes TRBD2, but this gene call is untestable without DNA. The CDR3 contains 17 residues. Germline V CDR1 and CDR2: KGHDR, SFDVKD. CDR3 protein: CATSEPSPTQGVKTQYF.

The CDR3 here is CSVDPDRGSTDTQYF. The genes are TRBV29-1 and TRBJ2-3; TCRdb's D call, TRBD1, is unchecked because there is no DNA. The CDR3 length is 15 residues. CDR1 is SQVTM, CDR2 ANQGSEA, per germline.

This rearrangement joins TRBV7-8 to TRBJ1-1; TCRdb outputs TRBD1, but without DNA this stays unchecked. This CDR3 contains 14 residues. The V gene's germline CDR1 is SGHVS and CDR2 FQNEAQ. The CDR3: CASSIRQLNTEAFF.

This chain connects TRBV3-1 to TRBJ1-4; no DNA is available, so the TRBD1 call from TCRdb remains unchecked. This CDR3 has 14 residues. The germline V gene encodes CDR1 LGHDT and CDR2 YNNKEL (reference sequence). The CDR3 loop reads CASSQPGGDEKLFF.

V is TRBV11-2 and J is TRBJ2-7; the TRBD1 assignment by TCRdb is unverifiable without DNA. The V gene's germline CDR1 is SGHAT and CDR2 FQNNGV. This CDR3 spans 16 amino acids. The CDR3 reads CASRGGAGVSSYEQYF. Looking up the rest from reference TRBV11-2 and TRBJ2-7 gives the full variable domain: EAGVAQSPRYKIIEKRQSVAFWCNPISGHATLYWYQQILGQGPKLLIQFQNNGVVDDSQLPKDRFSAERLKGVDSTLKIQPAKLEDSAVYLCASRGGAGVSSYEQYFGPGTRLTVT.

This chain connects TRBV4-2 to TRBJ2-1; the TCRdb D gene call, TRBD1, has no DNA to confirm it. This CDR3 contains 20 residues. CDR1 and CDR2 (germline): LGHNA, YNFKEQ. The chain's CDR3 is CASSQEWSKITALSYNEQFF.

The chain employs TRBV7-9 and TRBJ2-1; TCRdb proposes TRBD1, but this gene call is untestable without DNA. Germline V gene data show CDR1 as SEHNR and CDR2 as FQNEAQ (reference sequence). This CDR3 is 15 amino acids long. The chain's CDR3 is CASSPRDLTYNEQFF. Combining the CDR3 with reference TRBV7-9 and TRBJ2-1 gives the whole variable domain DTGVSQNPRHKITKRGQNVTFRCDPISEHNRLYWYRQTLGQGPEFLTYFQNEAQLEKSRLLSDRFSAERPKGSFSTLEIQRTEQGDSAMYLCASSPRDLTYNEQFFGPGTRLTVL.